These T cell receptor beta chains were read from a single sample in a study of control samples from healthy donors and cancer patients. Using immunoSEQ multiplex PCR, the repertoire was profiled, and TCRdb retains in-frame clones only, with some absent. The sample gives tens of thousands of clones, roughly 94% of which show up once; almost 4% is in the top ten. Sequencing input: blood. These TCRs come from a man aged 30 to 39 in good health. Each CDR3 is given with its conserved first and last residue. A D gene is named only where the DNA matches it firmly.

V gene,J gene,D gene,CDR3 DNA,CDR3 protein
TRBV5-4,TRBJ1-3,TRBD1,TGTGCCAGCAGCTTGATTCAGGGGGAAGACGGAAACACCATATATTTT,CASSLIQGEDGNTIYF
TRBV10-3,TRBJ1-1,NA,TGTGCCATCAGCCTCAGGGGACCAAACACTGAAGCTTTCTTT,CAISLRGPNTEAFF
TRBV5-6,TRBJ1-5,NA,TGTGCCAGCAGCTTGGCCGGGGGTAGCAATCAGCCCCAGCATTTT,CASSLAGGSNQPQHF
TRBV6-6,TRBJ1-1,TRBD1,TGTGCCAGCAGTTACCGTGACAGGGTCACTGAAGCTTTCTTT,CASSYRDRVTEAFF
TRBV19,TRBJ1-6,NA,TGTGCCAGTAGTATCTCGGGGGGAGCGGGTTCACCCCTCCACTTT,CASSISGGAGSPLHF
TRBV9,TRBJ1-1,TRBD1,TGTGCCAGCAGCGTAGAAAACACAGGGGGCGCGGGGAATGAAGCTTTCTTT,CASSVENTGGAGNEAFF
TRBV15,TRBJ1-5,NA,TGTGCCACCAGCAATGAAGCGGATAGCAATCAGCCCCAGCATTTT,CATSNEADSNQPQHF
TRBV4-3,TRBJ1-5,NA,TGCGCCAGCAGCCAAGACAGGGTGAGTCAGCCCCAGCATTTT,CASSQDRVSQPQHF
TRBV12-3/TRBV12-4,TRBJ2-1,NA,TGTGCCAGCAGTTTACAGGGTGCCAATGAGCAGTTCTTC,CASSLQGANEQFF
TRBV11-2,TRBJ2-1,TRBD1,TGTGCCAGCAGACCTATAAACCCGACAGGGGGCAATGAGCAGTTCTTC,CASRPINPTGGNEQFF
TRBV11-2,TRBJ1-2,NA,TGTGCCAGCAGCTTAAGGGGAAGGAGGCATGGCTACACCTTC,CASSLRGRRHGYTF
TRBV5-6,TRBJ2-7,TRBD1,TGTGCCAGCAGCCAAGGGACAGGGAACTACGAGCAGTACTTC,CASSQGTGNYEQYF
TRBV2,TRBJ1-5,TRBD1,TGTGCCAGCGACGAAATGGACAGGGAGAGCTTGCCCCAGCATTTT,CASDEMDRESLPQHF
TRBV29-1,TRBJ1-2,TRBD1,TGCAGCGTTAGGACAGGGGAGGACTATGGCTACACCTTC,CSVRTGEDYGYTF
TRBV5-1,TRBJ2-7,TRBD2,TGCGCCAGCAGCCCAGGGACTAGCGGGAGAAACGAGCAGTACTTC,CASSPGTSGRNEQYF
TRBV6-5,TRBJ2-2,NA,TGTGCCAGCAGAGGACCCTCTGACACCGGGGAGCTGTTTTTT,CASRGPSDTGELFF
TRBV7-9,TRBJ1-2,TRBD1,TGTGCCAGCAGCTTACAGGGCGACAGGGGCTATGGCTACACCTTC,CASSLQGDRGYGYTF
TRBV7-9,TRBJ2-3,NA,TGTGCCAGCAGCTTAGGGATTAGCACAGATACGCAGTATTTT,CASSLGISTDTQYF
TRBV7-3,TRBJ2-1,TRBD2,TGTGCCAGCAGCGGCGGGACTAGCGGGAGTCATGAGCAGTTCTTC,CASSGGTSGSHEQFF
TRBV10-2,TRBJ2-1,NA,TGCGCCACCGCAACTACGTCCTACAATGAGCAGTTCTTC,CATATTSYNEQFF